Described below is a single T cell receptor (beta chain) sequence and its context. What it recognizes is unknown. The data originate from a study of shared clonotypes between healthy human individuals. Profiling relied on immunoSEQ multiplex PCR, and the TCRdb table lists in-frame clones only, not all of them. In the table there are about 600,000 clones, roughly 97% of which are singletons. Study results and limitations: Specimens sampled were limited to blood, with tissue repertoires likely differing.

The TCR comes from a woman aged 25-40 years in good health. The material sequenced was naive CD4+ T cells sorted from blood. As for subset: CD45RA+ positively selected.

This chain's CDR3 is CASSRRVGAGNTGELFF. CDR3 bases: TGTGCCAGCAGCCGGCGCGTGGGGGCTGGGAACACCGGGGAGCTGTTTTTT. V is TRBV5-4 and J is TRBJ2-2; possible D gene TRBD1, 6 bases. CDR3 length: 17 residues. Germline values: CDR1 SGHNT, CDR2 YYREEE (reference sequence). Trimming removed 4 bases from V and 1 base from J, with 17 bases in between.